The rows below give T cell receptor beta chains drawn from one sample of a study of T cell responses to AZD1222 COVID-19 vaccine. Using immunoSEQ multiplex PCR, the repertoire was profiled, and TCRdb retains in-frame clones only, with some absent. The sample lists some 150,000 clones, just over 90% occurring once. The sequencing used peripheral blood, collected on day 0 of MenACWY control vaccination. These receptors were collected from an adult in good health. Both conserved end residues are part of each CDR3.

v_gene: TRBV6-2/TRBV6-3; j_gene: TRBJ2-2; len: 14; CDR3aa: CASSYNRGPGELFF
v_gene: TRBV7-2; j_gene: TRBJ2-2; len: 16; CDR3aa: CASSGGLAGVTGELFF
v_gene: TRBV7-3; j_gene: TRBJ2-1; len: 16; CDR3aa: CASSLEETGRRAEQFF
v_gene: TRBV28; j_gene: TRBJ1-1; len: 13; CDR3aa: CASRPPTGSGAFF
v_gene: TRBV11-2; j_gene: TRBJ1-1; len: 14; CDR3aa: CASSLGDSHTEAFF
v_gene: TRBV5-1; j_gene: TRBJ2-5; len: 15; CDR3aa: CASSWQQDKGETQYF
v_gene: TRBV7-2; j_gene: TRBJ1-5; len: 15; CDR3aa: CASSLEVNSNQPQHF
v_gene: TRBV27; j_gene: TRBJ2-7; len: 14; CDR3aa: CASRASGITYEQYF
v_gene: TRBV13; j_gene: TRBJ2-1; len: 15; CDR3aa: CASSFGTSLNNEQFF
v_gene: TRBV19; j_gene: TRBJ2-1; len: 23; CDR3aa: CASSMLGRSRTSGRRGSYNEQFF
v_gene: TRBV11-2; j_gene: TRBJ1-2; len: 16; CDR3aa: CASSDRTGGGSRSYTF
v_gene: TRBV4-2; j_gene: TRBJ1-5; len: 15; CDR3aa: CASSQDATEDQPQHF
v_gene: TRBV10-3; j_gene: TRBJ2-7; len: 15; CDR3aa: CAIKDTDLHPGEQYF
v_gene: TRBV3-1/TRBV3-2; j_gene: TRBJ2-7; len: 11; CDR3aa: CASSQLAEQYF
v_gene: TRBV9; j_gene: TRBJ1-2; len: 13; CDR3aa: CASSVGRAYGYTF
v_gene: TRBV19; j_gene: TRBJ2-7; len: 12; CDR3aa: CASSIGAGEQYF
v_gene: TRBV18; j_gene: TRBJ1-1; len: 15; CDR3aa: CASSTQPQGNTEAFF
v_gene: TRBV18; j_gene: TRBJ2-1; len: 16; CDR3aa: CASSLKTSGPYNEQFF
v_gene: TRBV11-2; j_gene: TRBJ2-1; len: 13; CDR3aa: CASSLDRDVEQFF
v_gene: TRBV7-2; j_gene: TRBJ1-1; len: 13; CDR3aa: CASSLMPDTEAFF
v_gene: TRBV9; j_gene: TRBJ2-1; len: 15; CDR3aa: CASSVLAAAYNEQFF
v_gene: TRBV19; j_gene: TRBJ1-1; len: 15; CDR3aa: CASSIWQVSSTEAFF
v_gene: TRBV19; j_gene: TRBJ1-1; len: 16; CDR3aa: CASSMGRGVTNTEAFF
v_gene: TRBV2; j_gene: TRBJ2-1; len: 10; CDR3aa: CASSGGRPFF
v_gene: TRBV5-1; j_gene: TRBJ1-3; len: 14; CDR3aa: CASSLQTAEGTIYF
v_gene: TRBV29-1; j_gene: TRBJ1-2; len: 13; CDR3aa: CSVTNRAGYGYTF
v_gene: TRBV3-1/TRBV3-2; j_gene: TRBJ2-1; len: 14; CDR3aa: CASSQDTGWDGQFF
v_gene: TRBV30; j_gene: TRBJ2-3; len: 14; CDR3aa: CAWSVTGATDTQYF
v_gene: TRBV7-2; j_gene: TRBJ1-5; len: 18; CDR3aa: CASSKRQGAPYSNQPQHF
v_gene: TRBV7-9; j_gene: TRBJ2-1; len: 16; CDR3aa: CASSPPGTGLEGEQFF
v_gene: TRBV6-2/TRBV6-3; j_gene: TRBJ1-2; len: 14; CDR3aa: CASSYSTDRYGYTF
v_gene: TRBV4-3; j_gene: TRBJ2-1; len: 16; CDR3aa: CASSPSLAGVILEQFF
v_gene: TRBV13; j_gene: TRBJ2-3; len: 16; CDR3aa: CASSKDRGISTDTQYF
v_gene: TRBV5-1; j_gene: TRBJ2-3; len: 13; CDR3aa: CASSLGPGNTQYF
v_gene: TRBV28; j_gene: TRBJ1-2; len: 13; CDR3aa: CATETGTNYGYTF
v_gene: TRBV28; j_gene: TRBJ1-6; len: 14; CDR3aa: CASSSPGVDSPLHF
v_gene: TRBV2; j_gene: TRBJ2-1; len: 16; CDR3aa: CASSEVAGGTYNEQFF
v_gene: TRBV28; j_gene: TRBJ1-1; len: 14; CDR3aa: CASRPPRVRYEAFF
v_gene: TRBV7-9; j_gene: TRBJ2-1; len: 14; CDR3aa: CASSLGLRGNEQFF
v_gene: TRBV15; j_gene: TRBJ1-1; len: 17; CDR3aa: CATSRGGTGALGTEAFF
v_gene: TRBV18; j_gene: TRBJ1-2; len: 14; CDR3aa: CASSPKTGNYGYTF
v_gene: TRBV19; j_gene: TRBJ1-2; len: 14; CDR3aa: CASSPGSYNGGYTF
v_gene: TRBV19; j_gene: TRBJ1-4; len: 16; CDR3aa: CASSILSGRGDEKLFF
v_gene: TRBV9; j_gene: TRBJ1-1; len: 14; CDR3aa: CASSPRRGSTEAFF
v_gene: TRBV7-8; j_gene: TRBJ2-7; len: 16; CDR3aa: CASSLPTSESSYEQYF